The 27 T cell receptor beta chains below were found in one sample sequenced in a study of blood T cell repertoires in COVID-19. Sequencing used immunoSEQ multiplex PCR; TCRdb keeps in-frame clones, though not all of them. The sample has roughly 65,000 clones, 75% to 90% seen once. Sequencing was carried out using peripheral blood. These receptors all come from a woman aged 80 or over with active or convalescent COVID-19.

This clone was counted once. The V gene is TRBV4-3, the J gene TRBJ1-2, with TRBD1 as a possible D gene (6 bases). Trimming took off 1 base at V and 5 bases at J, with 11 bases between the two ends. The CDR3 is 14 residues long. Germline lookup yields CDR1 LGHNA and CDR2 YSLEER. CDR3: CASSQAGTRYGYTF. DNA of the CDR3: TGCGCCAGCAGCCAAGCTGGGACAAGGTATGGCTACACCTTC.

The V and J genes are TRBV4-1 and TRBJ2-2, with 8 bases matching TRBD2. CDR1 is MGHRA, CDR2 YSYEKL, per germline. The CDR3 covers 21 residues. Trimming took 0 bases from V and 1 from J; bases not matched to a gene: 16. CDR3 protein: CASSQERGAGGSRKNTGELFF. The CDR3 nucleotides are TGCGCCAGCAGCCAAGAACGTGGGGCGGGGGGCTCCAGAAAGAACACCGGGGAGCTGTTTTTT.

The chain carries TRBV7-2 and TRBJ2-7; 10 bases agree with TRBD1. This CDR3 has 14 residues. V gave up 7 bases and J gave up 4 bases; unmatched junction bases: 7. Germline V gene lookup returns CDR1 SGHTA and CDR2 FQGNSA. This chain's CDR3 is CASTPGQGLYEQYF. The CDR3 region has the DNA TGTGCCAGCACCCCGGGACAGGGGTTGTACGAGCAGTACTTC.

This chain links TRBV6-1 with TRBJ1-2; D remains ambiguous. The CDR3 has 12 amino acids. Germline V CDR1 and CDR2: MNHNS, SASEGT. V was shortened by 1 base and J by 8 bases, with 8 bases between the two germline ends. CDR3 sequence: CASSEVLLGYTF. The CDR3 nucleotides read TGTGCCAGCAGTGAAGTTCTACTCGGCTACACCTTC.

The J gene is TRBJ1-1, the V gene TRBV10-3; D is unclear. Trimming pared 7 bases from V and 0 bases from J, leaving 15 bases between. Germline V CDR1 and CDR2: ENHRY, SYGVKD. The CDR3 totals 15 residues. As DNA, the CDR3 is TGTGCCATCATACCCCAACTCGGGATGAACACTGAAGCTTTCTTT. It encodes CAIIPQLGMNTEAFF.

This rearrangement joins TRBV19 to TRBJ2-1; 9 nucleotides match TRBD1. The CDR3 totals 14 residues. Germline loops: CDR1 LNHDA, CDR2 SQIVND (reference sequence). Losses at the gene ends were 6 bases for V and 5 bases for J; bases not matched to a gene: 5. The CDR3 here is CASRPWDRDNEQFF. CDR3 in DNA: TGTGCCAGTAGGCCTTGGGACAGGGACAATGAGCAGTTCTTC.

V gene TRBV5-1 combines with J gene TRBJ2-3, with 10 nucleotides matching TRBD1. With V trimmed by 4 bases and J by 3 bases, 2 bases remained unmatched. The CDR3 runs to 14 residues. Germline V gene data show CDR1 as SGHRS and CDR2 as YFSETQ. CDR3 in DNA: TGCGCCAGCAGCCCGGGACAGGGGACAGATACGCAGTATTTT. Residues: CASSPGQGTDTQYF.

The chain uses TRBV7-2 and TRBJ2-2, with 9 bases lining up with TRBD2. With 3 bases clipped from V and 4 bases from J, the junction kept 3 bases outside the gene matches. Germline assignment: CDR1 SGHTA and CDR2 FQGNSA. There are 15 residues in the CDR3. CDR3 loop: CASSLSGGPTGELFF. CDR3 in DNA: TGTGCCAGCAGCTTGAGCGGGGGGCCCACCGGGGAGCTGTTTTTT. Full variable domain (outside the CDR3, taken from reference TRBV7-2 and TRBJ2-2): GAGVSQSPSNKVTEKGKDVELRCDPISGHTALYWYRQSLGQGLEFLIYFQGNSAPDKSGLPSDRFSAERTGGSVSTLTIQRTQQEDSAVYLCASSLSGGPTGELFFGEGSRLTVL.

The genes are TRBV10-3 and TRBJ1-2, with D unclear. Germline V CDR1 and CDR2: ENHRY, SYGVKD. Trimming removed 5 bases at V and 10 bases at J, with 11 bases between. The CDR3 consists of 11 residues. CDR3 DNA sequence: TGTGCCATCAGTTTTGACCGGGACTACACCTTC. Its translation: CAISFDRDYTF.

This sequence joins TRBV19 and TRBJ1-3; perhaps TRBD1 as D (5 bases). The germline V gene encodes CDR1 LNHDA and CDR2 SQIVND (reference sequence). The V end lost 7 bases, the J end lost 1 base, and 8 bases lay between the germline ends. This CDR3 has 13 residues. The CDR3 region is CASTRGSGNTIYF. The DNA of the CDR3 is TGTGCCAGTACACGGGGGTCTGGAAACACCATATATTTT.

The chain has TRBV9 and TRBJ1-2; no definite D call. Looked up from germline, CDR1 is SGDLS and CDR2 is YYNGEE. The CDR3 has 12 amino acids. V dropped 3 bases and J dropped 7 bases, with 10 bases sitting between them. The CDR3 reads CASSGRVGGYTF. In nucleotides, the CDR3 is TGTGCCAGCAGCGGACGGGTAGGTGGCTACACCTTC.

This chain connects TRBV5-6 to TRBJ2-3; 9 bases fit TRBD1. The V segment lost 2 bases and the J segment 1 base; nucleotides outside the gene matches: 5. This CDR3 region has 16 residues. From germline, CDR1 is SGHDT and CDR2 YYEEEE. In DNA form, the CDR3 reads TGTGCCAGCAGCTTAACAGGGGGCCTAGGCACAGATACGCAGTATTTT. Translation: CASSLTGGLGTDTQYF.

This clone was detected only a few times. The chain uses TRBV15 and TRBJ2-5; 8 bases are shared with TRBD1. The CDR3 is made up of 15 amino acids. Per the germline V gene, CDR1 is LNHNV and CDR2 is YYDKDF (reference sequence). The V gene end was trimmed by 2 bases and the J gene end by 9 bases; junction bases not matched to a gene: 11. For the CDR3, the DNA is TGTGCCACCAGCAGAACGACAGGGGTGCCCGGGGCCCAGTACTTC. Amino acids: CATSRTTGVPGAQYF.

The chain couples TRBV5-6 to TRBJ2-7; D may be TRBD2 (6 bases). This CDR3 comprises 15 residues. The germline V and J ends were trimmed by 1 base and 3 bases, with 14 bases remaining between them. Germline CDR1 SGHDT, CDR2 YYEEEE. In nucleotides, the CDR3 is TGTGCCAGCAGCTTGTGGGGGGAACTACTCTACGAGCAGTACTTC. It is translated as CASSLWGELLYEQYF.

The genes are TRBV30 and TRBJ1-1; the match to TRBD1 covers 8 bases. Trimming removed 0 bases from V and 1 base from J; junction bases left unmatched: 10. The CDR3 is 17 amino acids. Germline V lookup: CDR1 GTSNPN, CDR2 SVGIG (reference sequence). CDR3 sequence (DNA): TGTGCCTGGAGTGTAGGGACCCACAGGGGGAGGAACACTGAAGCTTTCTTT. Its translation: CAWSVGTHRGRNTEAFF.

Notes on this clone: At one boundary the junction diverges from the germline segment, which might be a read error. The rearrangement links TRBV2 to TRBJ2-5; D is perhaps TRBD2 (7 bases). The CDR3 is 14 amino acids. Germline V gene lookup returns CDR1 SNHLY and CDR2 FYNNEI. CDR3 sequence: CSRGGGGAGETQYF. CDR3 coding DNA: TGCTCCCGTGGTGGTGGGGGGGCCGGAGAGACCCAGTACTTC.

This chain connects TRBV9 to TRBJ2-1; D might be TRBD1 (6 bases). V was clipped by 0 bases and J by 5 bases, with 12 bases between them. CDR1 and CDR2 from the germline V gene are SGDLS and YYNGEE. CDR3 length equals 15 residues. CDR3 sequence reads: CASSVVGDKNNEQFF. CDR3 coding DNA: TGTGCCAGCAGCGTAGTTGGGGACAAGAACAATGAGCAGTTCTTC.

V is TRBV19 and J is TRBJ2-3, with D possibly TRBD2 on 6 matching bases. CDR3 length: 13 residues. The ends were cut back, 7 bases at V and 2 bases at J, with 10 bases in the middle. CDR1 LNHDA and CDR2 SQIVND come from the germline V gene (reference sequence). The DNA of the CDR3 is TGTGCCAGTAACGCGGGACCCACAGATACGCAGTATTTT. This gives the protein CASNAGPTDTQYF.

In its sample, this clone was seen once. The chain combines TRBV3-1 (or the pseudogene TRBV3-2) with TRBJ2-3; 7 nucleotides line up with TRBD1. The CDR3 runs to 17 residues. Trimming removed 4 bases from V and 3 bases from J; junction bases left unmatched: 13. From germline, CDR1 is LGHDT and CDR2 YNNKEL (reference sequence). The CDR3 sequence: CASSPGRGQDKTDTQYF. As DNA, the CDR3 is TGTGCCAGCAGCCCCGGGCGAGGACAGGACAAAACAGATACGCAGTATTTT.

The rearrangement joins TRBV3-1 (or the pseudogene TRBV3-2) to TRBJ2-6; D is ambiguous. The germline V gene encodes CDR1 LGHDT and CDR2 YNNKEL (reference sequence). The CDR3 totals 16 residues. The V gene lost 1 base and the J gene lost 0 bases, with 7 bases spanning the gap. The CDR3 DNA follows: TGTGCCAGCAGCCAAGCAGTAACCTCTGGGGCCAACGTCCTGACTTTC. Protein product: CASSQAVTSGANVLTF.

J is TRBJ1-1 and V is TRBV12-3 or TRBV12-4; 8 bases agree with TRBD1. This CDR3 contains 13 residues. The V segment lost 11 bases and the J segment 2 bases; nucleotides outside the gene matches: 7. CDR3 DNA: TGTGCCCCCCGGGCAGGGGGCAACACTGAAGCTTTCTTT. Amino acid sequence: CAPRAGGNTEAFF.

The chain is built from TRBV19 and TRBJ2-2; perhaps TRBD1 as D (5 bases). Germline CDR1 is LNHDA and CDR2 is SQIVND (reference sequence). The CDR3 covers 12 residues. With 8 bases removed from V and 3 bases from J, the gap between germline ends came to 7 bases. In nucleotides, the CDR3 is TGTGCCAGTCTCAGGGACACCGGGGAGCTGTTTTTT. Translated: CASLRDTGELFF.

The chain carries TRBV15 and TRBJ2-2, with a possible D match to TRBD2 (5 bases). CDR1 and CDR2 from the germline V gene are LNHNV and YYDKDF (reference sequence). This CDR3 has 13 residues. Trimming removed 5 bases at V and 5 bases at J, with 9 bases between. CDR3 amino acids: CATSPGFTGELFF. CDR3 sequence (DNA): TGTGCCACCAGCCCGGGGTTTACCGGGGAGCTGTTTTTT.

The chain uses TRBV5-4 and TRBJ2-1; 8 positions agree with TRBD2. V gave up 0 bases and J gave up 3 bases; unmatched junction bases: 8. Germline lookup yields CDR1 SGHNT and CDR2 YYREEE (reference sequence). The CDR3 is 17 amino acids. The DNA of the CDR3 is TGTGCCAGCAGCTTGGCCGGTTTACTAGCGGTCTACAATGAGCAGTTCTTC. It translates to CASSLAGLLAVYNEQFF.

This chain joins TRBV5-4 and TRBJ2-7; 11 bases agree with TRBD1. This CDR3 is 18 amino acids long. Trimming removed 5 bases from V and 0 bases from J; junction bases left unmatched: 13. Germline assignment: CDR1 SGHNT and CDR2 YYREEE (reference sequence). CDR3 DNA sequence: TGTGCCAGCAGGAGGAATAACGAGGACAGGGGGCTCTCCTACGAGCAGTACTTC. Translating it yields CASRRNNEDRGLSYEQYF.

This chain links TRBV10-3 with TRBJ1-3; a weak D match, TRBD1 (6 bases). The CDR3 runs 14 residues. V lost 7 bases and J 0 bases, leaving 10 bases between the germline ends. Per the germline V gene, CDR1 is ENHRY and CDR2 is SYGVKD. CDR3 region: CAINGGGSGNTIYF. The CDR3 nucleotides read TGTGCCATCAATGGGGGCGGCTCTGGAAACACCATATATTTT.

This chain links TRBV28 with TRBJ2-3; 7 nucleotides match TRBD2. Germline V CDR1 and CDR2: MDHEN, SYDVKM. The CDR3 is 16 amino acids. V dropped 8 bases and J dropped 2; count of bases not matched to a gene: 13. CDR3 sequence reads: CASLQPAGPYTDTQYF. The CDR3 DNA sequence: TGTGCCAGCCTACAACCAGCGGGGCCTTACACAGATACGCAGTATTTT. Full variable domain (outside the CDR3, taken from reference TRBV28 and TRBJ2-3): DVKVTQSSRYLVKRTGEKVFLECVQDMDHENMFWYRQDPGLGLRLIYFSYDVKMKEKGDIPEGYSVSREKKERFSLILESASTNQTSMYLCASLQPAGPYTDTQYFGPGTRLTVL.